What follows are 13 T cell receptor beta chains derived from one specimen sequenced in a study of long-term antiretroviral therapy in people with HIV. The assay used was immunoSEQ (version v3.0), run at survey level. Sequenced by immunoSEQ multiplex PCR; TCRdb stores in-frame clones only, minus some. The sample has about 19,000 clones, around 76% seen once. The source material was unsorted PBMCs, sampled 0.5 years before starting antiretroviral therapy. The receptors come from a woman in her forties or fifties with HIV.

The chain recombines TRBV11-2 with TRBJ1-6, with a weak D call TRBD1 (6 bases). Germline V CDR1 and CDR2: SGHAT, FQNNGV. The germline V and J ends were trimmed by 0 bases and 6 bases, with 9 bases remaining between them. This CDR3 contains 15 residues. The CDR3 loop reads CASSLDGGGNSPLHF. The DNA of the CDR3 is TGTGCCAGCAGCTTAGATGGGGGCGGTAATTCACCCCTCCACTTT.

This clone was counted a single time. This chain joins TRBV18 and TRBJ1-2; possible D gene TRBD1, 6 bases. The germline V gene has CDR1 KGHSH and CDR2 LQKENI. The CDR3 is 16 residues long. V was clipped by 0 bases and J by 1 base, with 12 bases between them. CDR3 nucleotides: TGTGCCAGCTCACCACCGCAGGGGCCCTATAACTATGGCTACACCTTC. Translated, it gives CASSPPQGPYNYGYTF.

J is TRBJ1-1 and V is TRBV13; D call uncertain. V was pared by 5 bases and J by 4 bases, with 11 bases between. Germline V gene data show CDR1 as PRHDT and CDR2 as FYEKMQ (reference sequence). The CDR3 has 13 residues. Here the CDR3 reads CASSGGSSTEAFF. As DNA, the CDR3 is TGTGCCAGCAGCGGAGGGAGCTCCACTGAAGCTTTCTTT.

The CDR3 DNA reads TGCGCCAGCAGCTTGGTGGCACAGGGGGCTAACTATGGCTACACCTTC. Translating it yields CASSLVAQGANYGYTF. The chain carries TRBV5-1 and TRBJ1-2; 8 bases map to TRBD1. Trimming at V came to 0 bases and at J to 0 bases, leaving 4 bases not matched to a gene. The length of the CDR3 is 16 residues. The germline CDR1 and CDR2 sequences are SGHRS and YFSETQ.

This chain uses TRBV5-1 with TRBJ2-1, with 8 nucleotides matching TRBD1. Germline V gene lookup returns CDR1 SGHRS and CDR2 YFSETQ. This CDR3 has 13 residues. J gave up 8 bases and V 3 bases, and 4 bases lay outside the gene matches. Written as DNA, the CDR3 is TGCGCCAGCAGCTCGGACAGGGACCATGAGCAGTTCTTC. It encodes CASSSDRDHEQFF.

V and J are TRBV6-1 and TRBJ1-1, with D unclear. The ends were cut back, 2 bases at V and 1 base at J, with 5 bases in the middle. The CDR3 is 13 amino acids. Germline loops: CDR1 MNHNS, CDR2 SASEGT. CDR3 DNA: TGTGCCAGCAGTGAAAGGGAGAACACTGAAGCTTTCTTT. This encodes CASSERENTEAFF.

The CDR3 spells CASSVGSEQFF. The CDR3 nucleotides are TGTGCCAGCAGCGTGGGGAGTGAGCAGTTCTTC. The rearrangement joins TRBV7-9 to TRBJ2-1; possibly TRBD2 for D (5 bases). The CDR3 is 11 residues long. The V end lost 5 bases, the J end lost 9 bases, and 8 bases lay between the germline ends. CDR1 SEHNR and CDR2 FQNEAQ come from the germline V gene (reference sequence).

The chain has TRBV30 and TRBJ2-1; 7 bases line up with TRBD2. Germline CDR1 is GTSNPN and CDR2 is SVGIG (reference sequence). CDR3 length: 17 amino acids. The trim removed 1 base at V and 4 bases at J, leaving 13 bases unmatched. CDR3 bases: TGTGCCTGGAGTGGATCTCTGGGAGCGGGGATTTACAATGAGCAGTTCTTC. It encodes CAWSGSLGAGIYNEQFF.

The genes are TRBV6-5 and TRBJ2-5; no clear D gene. Trimming cost V 5 bases and J 7 bases, with 14 bases left between them. The CDR3 extends over 13 amino acids. Germline CDR1 and CDR2: MNHEY and SVGAGI. CDR3 sequence reads: CASSNPAPGTQYF. The CDR3 region has the DNA TGTGCCAGCAGTAACCCTGCCCCAGGGACCCAGTACTTC.

The V gene is TRBV7-9, the J gene TRBJ1-1; D gene ambiguous. The V and J ends lost 2 bases and 7 bases respectively, with 17 bases between them. The CDR3 sequence is 15 residues long. CDR1 is SEHNR and CDR2 is FQNEAQ in the germline V gene (reference sequence). CDR3 in DNA: TGTGCCAGCAGCTTAACGTCGTTTTTAGGCGGTGAAGCTTTCTTT. Its protein product is CASSLTSFLGGEAFF.

The chain couples TRBV2 to TRBJ2-4, with D perhaps matching TRBD1 or TRBD2 (5 bases each). The CDR3 is 15 residues long. Trimming left V 4 bases short and J 0 bases short, with 10 bases between. Germline-derived CDR1 and CDR2 are SNHLY and FYNNEI. CDR3 bases: TGTGCCAGCAGTGGGGACGGGGTAGCCAAAAACATTCAGTACTTC. This sequence encodes CASSGDGVAKNIQYF.

The CDR3 sequence: CASSQTGGLNTEAFF. DNA of the CDR3: TGCGCCAGCAGCCAGACTGGAGGTTTGAACACTGAAGCTTTCTTT. The chain uses TRBV4-1 and TRBJ1-1; D call uncertain. CDR1 is MGHRA and CDR2 is YSYEKL in the germline V gene. The CDR3 has 15 residues. V was clipped by 3 bases and J by 0 bases, with 11 bases between them.

The V and J genes are TRBV28 and TRBJ1-1; D is unresolved. The germline CDR1 and CDR2 sequences are MDHEN and SYDVKM. There are 12 residues in the CDR3. V shed 5 bases and J shed 1 base, with 5 bases lying between them. The CDR3 protein is CASSMKNTEAFF. In DNA, the CDR3 is TGTGCCAGCAGTATGAAGAACACTGAAGCTTTCTTT.